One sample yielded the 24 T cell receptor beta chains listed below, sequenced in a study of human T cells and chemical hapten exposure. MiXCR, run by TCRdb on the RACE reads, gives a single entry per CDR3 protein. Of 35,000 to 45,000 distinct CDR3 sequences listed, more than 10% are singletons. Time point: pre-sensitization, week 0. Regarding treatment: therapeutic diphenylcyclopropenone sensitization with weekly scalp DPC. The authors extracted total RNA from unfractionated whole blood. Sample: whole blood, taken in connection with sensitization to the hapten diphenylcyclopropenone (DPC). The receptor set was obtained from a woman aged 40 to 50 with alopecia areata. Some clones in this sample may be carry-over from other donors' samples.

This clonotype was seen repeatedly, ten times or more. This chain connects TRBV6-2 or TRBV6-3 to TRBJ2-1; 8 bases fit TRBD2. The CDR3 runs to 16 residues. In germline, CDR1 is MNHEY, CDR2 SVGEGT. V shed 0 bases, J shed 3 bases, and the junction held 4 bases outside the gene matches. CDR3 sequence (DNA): TGTGCCAGCAGTTACTCTTTCCGGGGGGGCTACAATGAGCAGTTCTTC. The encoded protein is CASSYSFRGGYNEQFF.

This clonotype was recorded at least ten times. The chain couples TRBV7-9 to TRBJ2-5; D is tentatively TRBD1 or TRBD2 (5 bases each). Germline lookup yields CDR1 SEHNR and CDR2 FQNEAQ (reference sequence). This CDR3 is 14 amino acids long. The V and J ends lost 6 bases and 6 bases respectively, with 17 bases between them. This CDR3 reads CASRSGTDEKTQYF. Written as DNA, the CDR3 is TGTGCCAGCAGATCCGGGACCGACGAAAAGACCCAGTACTTC. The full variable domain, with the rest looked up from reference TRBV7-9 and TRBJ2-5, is DTGVSQNPRHKITKRGQNVTFRCDPISEHNRLYWYRQTLGQGPEFLTYFQNEAQLEKSRLLSDRFSAERPKGSFSTLEIQRTEQGDSAMYLCASRSGTDEKTQYFGPGTRLLVL.

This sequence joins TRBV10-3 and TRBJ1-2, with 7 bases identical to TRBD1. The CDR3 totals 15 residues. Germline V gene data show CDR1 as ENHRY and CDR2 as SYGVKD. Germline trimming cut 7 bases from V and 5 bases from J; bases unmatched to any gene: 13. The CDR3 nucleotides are TGTGCCATCAACCCGGGACAGTGGAACGGGTATGGCTACACCTTC. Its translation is CAINPGQWNGYGYTF.

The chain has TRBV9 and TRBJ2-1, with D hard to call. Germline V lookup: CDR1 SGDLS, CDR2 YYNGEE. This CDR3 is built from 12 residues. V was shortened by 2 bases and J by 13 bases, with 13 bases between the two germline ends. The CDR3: CASSVGRQDQFF. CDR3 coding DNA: TGTGCCAGCAGCGTCGGCAGGCAGGATCAGTTCTTC.

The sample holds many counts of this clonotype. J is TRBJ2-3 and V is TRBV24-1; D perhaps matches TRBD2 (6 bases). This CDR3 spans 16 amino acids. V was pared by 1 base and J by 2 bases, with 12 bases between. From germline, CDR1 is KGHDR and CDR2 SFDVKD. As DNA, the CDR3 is TGTGCCACCAGTGATTTCCGCGGAGGGACCACAGATACGCAGTATTTT. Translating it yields CATSDFRGGTTDTQYF.

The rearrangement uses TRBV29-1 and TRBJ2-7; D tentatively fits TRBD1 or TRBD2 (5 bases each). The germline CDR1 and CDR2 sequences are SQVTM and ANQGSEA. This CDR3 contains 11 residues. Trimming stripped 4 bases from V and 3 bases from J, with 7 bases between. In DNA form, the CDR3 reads TGCAGCGTTGGGGACGGCTACGAGCAGTACTTC. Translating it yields CSVGDGYEQYF.

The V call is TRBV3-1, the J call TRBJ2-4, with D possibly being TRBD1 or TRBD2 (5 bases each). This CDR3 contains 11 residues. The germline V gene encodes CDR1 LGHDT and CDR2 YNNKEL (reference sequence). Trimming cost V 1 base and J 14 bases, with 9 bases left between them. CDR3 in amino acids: CASSQVGPKYF. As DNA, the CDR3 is TGTGCCAGCAGCCAAGTGGGACCCAAGTACTTC. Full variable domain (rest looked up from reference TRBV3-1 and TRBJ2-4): DTAVSQTPKYLVTQMGNDKSIKCEQNLGHDTMYWYKQDSKKFLKIMFSYNNKELIINETVPNRFSPKSPDKAHLNLHINSLELGDSAVYFCASSQVGPKYFGAGTRLSVL.

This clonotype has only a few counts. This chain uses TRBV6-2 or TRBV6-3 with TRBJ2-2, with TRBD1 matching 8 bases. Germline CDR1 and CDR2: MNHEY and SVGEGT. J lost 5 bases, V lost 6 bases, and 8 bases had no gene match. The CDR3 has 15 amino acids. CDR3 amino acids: CASSRTGTGTGELFF. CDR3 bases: TGTGCCAGCAGCAGGACAGGGACCGGGACCGGGGAGCTGTTTTTT.

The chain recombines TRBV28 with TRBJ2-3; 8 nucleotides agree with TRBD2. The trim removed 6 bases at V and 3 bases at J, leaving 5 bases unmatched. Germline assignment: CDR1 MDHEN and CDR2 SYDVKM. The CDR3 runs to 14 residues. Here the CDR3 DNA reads TGTGCCAGCAGCTCAGCGGGAGCTACAGATACGCAGTATTTT. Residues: CASSSAGATDTQYF. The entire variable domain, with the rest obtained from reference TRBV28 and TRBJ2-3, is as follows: DVKVTQSSRYLVKRTGEKVFLECVQDMDHENMFWYRQDPGLGLRLIYFSYDVKMKEKGDIPEGYSVSREKKERFSLILESASTNQTSMYLCASSSAGATDTQYFGPGTRLTVL.

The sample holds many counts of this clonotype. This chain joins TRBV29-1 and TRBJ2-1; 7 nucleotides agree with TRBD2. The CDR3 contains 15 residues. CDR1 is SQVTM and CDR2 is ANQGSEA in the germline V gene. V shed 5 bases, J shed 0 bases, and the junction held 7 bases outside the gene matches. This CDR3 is CSVLGGGSSYNEQFF. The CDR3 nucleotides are TGCAGCGTTCTTGGGGGGGGAAGCTCCTACAATGAGCAGTTCTTC.

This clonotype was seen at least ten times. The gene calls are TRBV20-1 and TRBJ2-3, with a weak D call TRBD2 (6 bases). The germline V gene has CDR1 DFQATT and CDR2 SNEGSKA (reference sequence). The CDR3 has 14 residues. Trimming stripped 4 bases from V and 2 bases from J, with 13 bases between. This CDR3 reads CSATGLPTTDTQYF. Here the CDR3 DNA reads TGCAGTGCTACGGGACTCCCGACCACAGATACGCAGTATTTT.

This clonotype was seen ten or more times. CDR3 nucleotide sequence: TGTGCCACCAGTGACCCTAGCGGGAGGAGCGCAGATACGCAGTATTTT. Protein sequence: CATSDPSGRSADTQYF. The chain carries TRBV24-1 and TRBJ2-3; 11 bases are shared with TRBD2. The germline gives CDR1 KGHDR, CDR2 SFDVKD. With 4 bases clipped from V and 4 bases from J, the junction kept 6 bases outside the gene matches. The CDR3 length is 16 residues.

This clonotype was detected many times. CDR3 coding DNA: TGTGCCAGCAGCGCCGGGACACGAGAGACCCAGTACTTC. It translates to CASSAGTRETQYF. V usage is TRBV7-2 and J usage is TRBJ2-5; D might be TRBD1 (6 bases). V lost 5 bases and J lost 4, with 11 bases in between. In germline, CDR1 is SGHTA, CDR2 FQGNSA. The CDR3 sequence is 13 residues long.

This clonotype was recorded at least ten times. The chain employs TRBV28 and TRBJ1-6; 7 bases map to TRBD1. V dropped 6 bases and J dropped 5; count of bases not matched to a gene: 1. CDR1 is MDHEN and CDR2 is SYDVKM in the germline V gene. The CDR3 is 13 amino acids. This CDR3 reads CASRDRNNSPLHF. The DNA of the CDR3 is TGTGCCAGCAGGGACAGGAATAATTCACCCCTCCACTTT. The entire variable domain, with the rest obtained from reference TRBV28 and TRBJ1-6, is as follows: DVKVTQSSRYLVKRTGEKVFLECVQDMDHENMFWYRQDPGLGLRLIYFSYDVKMKEKGDIPEGYSVSREKKERFSLILESASTNQTSMYLCASRDRNNSPLHFGNGTRLTVT.

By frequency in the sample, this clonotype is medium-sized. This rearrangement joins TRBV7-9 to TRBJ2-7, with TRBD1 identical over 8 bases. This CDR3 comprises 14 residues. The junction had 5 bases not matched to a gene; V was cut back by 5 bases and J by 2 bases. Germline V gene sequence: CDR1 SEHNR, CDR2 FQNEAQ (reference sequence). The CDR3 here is CASSAGQGTYEQYF. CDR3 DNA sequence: TGTGCCAGCAGCGCTGGACAGGGAACCTACGAGCAGTACTTC.

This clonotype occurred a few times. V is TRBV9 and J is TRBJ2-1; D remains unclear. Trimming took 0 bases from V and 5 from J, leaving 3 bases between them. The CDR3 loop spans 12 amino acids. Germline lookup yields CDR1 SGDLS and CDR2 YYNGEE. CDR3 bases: TGTGCCAGCAGCGTAGGCGACAATGAGCAGTTCTTC. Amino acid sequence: CASSVGDNEQFF. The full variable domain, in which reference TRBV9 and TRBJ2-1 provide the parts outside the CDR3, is DSGVTQTPKHLITATGQRVTLRCSPRSGDLSVYWYQQSLDQGLQFLIQYYNGEERAKGNILERFSAQQFPDLHSELNLSSLELGDSALYFCASSVGDNEQFFGPGTRLTVL.

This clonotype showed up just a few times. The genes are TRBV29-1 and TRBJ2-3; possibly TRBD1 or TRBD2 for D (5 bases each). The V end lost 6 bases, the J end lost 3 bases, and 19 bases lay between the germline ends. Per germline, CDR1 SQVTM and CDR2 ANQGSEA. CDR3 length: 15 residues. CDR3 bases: TGCAGCGTGGGACGCGGAGGCTTGCCAACAGATACGCAGTATTTT. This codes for CSVGRGGLPTDTQYF.

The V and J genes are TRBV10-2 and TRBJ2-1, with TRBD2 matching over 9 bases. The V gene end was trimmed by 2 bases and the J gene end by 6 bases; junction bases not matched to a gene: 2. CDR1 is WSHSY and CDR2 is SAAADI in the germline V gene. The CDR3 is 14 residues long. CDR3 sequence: CASSEGGLANEQFF. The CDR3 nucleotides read TGCGCCAGCAGTGAGGGGGGACTAGCCAATGAGCAGTTCTTC.

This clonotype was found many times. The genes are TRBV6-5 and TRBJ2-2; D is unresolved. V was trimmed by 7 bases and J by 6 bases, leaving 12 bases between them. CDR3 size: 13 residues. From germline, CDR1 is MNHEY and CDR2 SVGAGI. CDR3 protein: CASKPLAPGELFF. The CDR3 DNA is TGTGCCAGCAAACCACTTGCCCCCGGGGAGCTGTTTTTT.

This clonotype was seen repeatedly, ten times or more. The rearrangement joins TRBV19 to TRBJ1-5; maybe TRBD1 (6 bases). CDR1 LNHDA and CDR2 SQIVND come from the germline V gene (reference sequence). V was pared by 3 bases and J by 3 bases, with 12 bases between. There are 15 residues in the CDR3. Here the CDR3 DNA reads TGTGCCAGTAGTATGAAGACAGGTCACAATCAGCCCCAGCATTTT. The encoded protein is CASSMKTGHNQPQHF.

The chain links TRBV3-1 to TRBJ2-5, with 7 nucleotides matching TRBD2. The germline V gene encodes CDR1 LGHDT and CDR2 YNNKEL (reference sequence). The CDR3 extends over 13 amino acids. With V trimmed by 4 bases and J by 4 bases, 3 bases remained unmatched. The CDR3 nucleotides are TGTGCCAGCAGCCCCCCGGGAGGAGAGACCCAGTACTTC. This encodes CASSPPGGETQYF.

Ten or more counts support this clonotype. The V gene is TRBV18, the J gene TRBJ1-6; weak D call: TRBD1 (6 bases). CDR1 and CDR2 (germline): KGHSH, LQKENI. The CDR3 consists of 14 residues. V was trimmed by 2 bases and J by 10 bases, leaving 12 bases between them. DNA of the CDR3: TGTGCCAGCTCACCAGAACGAGGGGGGTCACCCCTCCACTTT. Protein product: CASSPERGGSPLHF.

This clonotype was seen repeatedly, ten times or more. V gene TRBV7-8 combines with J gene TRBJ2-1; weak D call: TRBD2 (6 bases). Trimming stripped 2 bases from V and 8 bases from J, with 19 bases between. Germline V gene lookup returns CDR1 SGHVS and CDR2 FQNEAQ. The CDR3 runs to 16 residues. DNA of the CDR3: TGTGCCAGCAGCTTATGGAGGGCAAAAGTTCAGGATGAGCAGTTCTTC. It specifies CASSLWRAKVQDEQFF.

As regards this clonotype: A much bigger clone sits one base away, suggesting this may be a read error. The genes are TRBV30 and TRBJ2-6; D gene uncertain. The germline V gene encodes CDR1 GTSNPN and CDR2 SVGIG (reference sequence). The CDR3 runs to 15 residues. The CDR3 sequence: CVSRAIRTGANVLTF. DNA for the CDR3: TGTGTCAGCCGGGCCATTCGGACTGGGGCCAACGTCCTGACTTTC.